These 10 T cell receptor beta chains originate from one sample sequenced in a study of blood T cell repertoires in COVID-19 (dated by TCRdb to 2019 to 2021). Receptors were amplified or captured by the immunoSEQ multiplex PCR assay. This immuneACCESS table, as held by TCRdb, lists in-frame sequences with V and J called but not all clones. Of the missing ones, under half trace to an unresolved V gene in checked studies; the others have no known cause. The sample records some 30,000 clones, around nine tenths of which are singletons. The top ten clonotypes cover roughly 28% of the sample. Material for sequencing was peripheral blood. These receptors were collected from a human donor in a cohort sampled during active COVID-19.

J is TRBJ1-3 and V is TRBV11-2; a weak D match, TRBD1 (6 bases). The CDR3 covers 14 residues. Trimming stripped 5 bases from V and 2 bases from J, with 10 bases between. CDR1 and CDR2 (germline): SGHAT, FQNNGV. The CDR3 loop is CASSPPGAGNTIYF. The DNA of the CDR3 is TGTGCCAGCAGCCCTCCAGGGGCTGGAAACACCATATATTTT.

V gene TRBV5-1 combines with J gene TRBJ2-1, with 9 bases identical to TRBD2. The CDR3 is 16 residues long. The V gene end was trimmed by 4 bases and the J gene end by 2 bases; junction bases not matched to a gene: 7. CDR1 and CDR2 from the germline V gene are SGHRS and YFSETQ. The CDR3 spells CASSAPLAGPYNEQFF. The CDR3, as DNA: TGCGCCAGCAGCGCGCCCCTAGCGGGGCCCTACAATGAGCAGTTCTTC.

The rearrangement uses TRBV5-4 and TRBJ2-4; D is unresolved. This CDR3 comprises 16 residues. With 4 bases removed from V and 0 bases from J, the gap between germline ends came to 14 bases. Germline CDR1 reads SGHNT; CDR2 reads YYREEE (reference sequence). CDR3 coding DNA: TGTGCCAGCAGCCTCCGCCCTCCACTAGCCAAAAACATTCAGTACTTC. Translating gives CASSLRPPLAKNIQYF.

The chain recombines TRBV20-1 with TRBJ1-2; D is undetermined. CDR3 length equals 13 residues. Germline CDR1 is DFQATT and CDR2 is SNEGSKA (reference sequence). V was clipped by 3 bases and J by 0 bases, with 8 bases between them. CDR3 bases: TGCAGTGCTAGTAGCGTCACTAACTATGGCTACACCTTC. It yields the protein CSASSVTNYGYTF.

The chain links TRBV27 to TRBJ1-1, with D possibly being TRBD1 (6 bases). The V and J ends lost 3 bases and 8 bases respectively, with 10 bases between them. Germline values: CDR1 MNHEY, CDR2 SMNVEV (reference sequence). The CDR3 sequence is 12 residues long. The CDR3, as DNA: TGTGCCAGCAGTTTCCAGGGGCGGGAAGCTTTCTTT. Translated: CASSFQGREAFF.

V is TRBV5-5 and J is TRBJ2-7, with a weak D call TRBD2 (6 bases). This CDR3 spans 14 amino acids. V was shortened by 0 bases and J by 3 bases, with 10 bases between the two germline ends. The germline gives CDR1 SGHKS, CDR2 YYEKEE (reference sequence). The CDR3 DNA is TGTGCCAGCAGCTTGGGGCTAGCGATCTACGAGCAGTACTTC. Its translation: CASSLGLAIYEQYF.

This rearrangement joins TRBV7-9 to TRBJ2-5, with 7 bases lining up with TRBD2. The CDR3 loop spans 17 amino acids. After removal of 5 bases from V and 2 bases from J, the junction contained 14 bases not matched to a gene. CDR1 and CDR2 from the germline V gene are SEHNR and FQNEAQ (reference sequence). For the CDR3, the DNA is TGTGCCAGCAGCCCTCTCCCTAGCGGAGAGAGTCAAGAGACCCAGTACTTC. This codes for CASSPLPSGESQETQYF.

The chain has TRBV19 and TRBJ2-7, with 8 bases matching TRBD2. V lost 6 bases to trimming and J lost 4 bases; unmatched junction nucleotides: 5. Germline V gene sequence: CDR1 LNHDA, CDR2 SQIVND (reference sequence). This CDR3 comprises 13 residues. The CDR3 DNA reads as TGTGCCAGTAGAAAGCGGGGGATGTACGAGCAGTACTTC. Protein: CASRKRGMYEQYF.

CDR3 DNA sequence: TGTGCCTGGAGCCGGGATTCACCCCTCCACTTT. Residues: CAWSRDSPLHF. J is TRBJ1-6 and V is TRBV30, with no clear D. Germline V gene data show CDR1 as GTSNPN and CDR2 as SVGIG (reference sequence). The CDR3 totals 11 residues. With 3 bases removed from V and 8 bases from J, the gap between germline ends came to 5 bases.

The table lists this clone with a count of one. The chain links TRBV3-1 (or the pseudogene TRBV3-2) to TRBJ2-5; TRBD2 is a possible D gene (7 bases). The CDR3 spans 16 residues. The V and J ends lost 1 base and 5 bases respectively, with 17 bases between them. Germline V gene sequence: CDR1 LGHDT, CDR2 YNNKEL (reference sequence). DNA for the CDR3: TGTGCCAGCAGCCAAGGAAGGGGGGGCTACGGTGAGACCCAGTACTTC. Protein sequence: CASSQGRGGYGETQYF.